A single sample is the source of the 19 T cell receptor beta chains below, sequenced in a study of cytomegalovirus exposure and HLA in healthy donors. The study ran its PCR with 60 Vbeta and 13 Jbeta primers. Generated by immunoSEQ multiplex PCR, the TCRdb table keeps only in-frame clones and is missing some. The sample carries about 160,000 clones, around 78% recorded once. Sequenced material: PBMCs. These receptors all come from a man in his forties in good health and CMV-seronegative.

V usage is TRBV2 and J usage is TRBJ2-2; D might be TRBD2 (6 bases). Deletions cut 4 bases from V and 7 bases from J, with 22 bases between. The V gene's germline CDR1 is SNHLY and CDR2 FYNNEI. This CDR3 has 17 amino acids. The CDR3 loop reads CASSGLRREKWGGELFF. CDR3 coding DNA: TGTGCCAGCAGTGGACTTAGGAGGGAGAAATGGGGCGGGGAGCTGTTTTTT.

The rearrangement links TRBV28 to TRBJ1-2; D call uncertain. Trimming removed 0 bases from V and 4 bases from J, with 12 bases in between. CDR3 length: 15 amino acids. CDR1 and CDR2 from the germline V gene are MDHEN and SYDVKM. The CDR3 coding sequence is TGTGCCAGCAGTTTATGGCCGGGTCCGCCCTATGGCTACACCTTC. Its translation: CASSLWPGPPYGYTF.

Notes on this clone: The same CDR3 can be traced to other DNA sequences in this sample. J is TRBJ1-1 and V is TRBV21-1; the D call of TRBD1 is as the table states it, not checked on the DNA. TRBV21-1 is recorded as a pseudogene. The CDR3 runs to 11 residues. This CDR3 reads CASKGQTEAFF. DNA for the CDR3: TGTGCCAGCAAGGGACAAACTGAAGCTTTCTTT.

The chain combines TRBV6-5 with TRBJ2-5; D is perhaps TRBD1 (5 bases). The CDR3 contains 14 residues. The germline V gene has CDR1 MNHEY and CDR2 SVGAGI. Between the trimmed V and J ends, which lost 7 bases and 5 bases, there was a span of 17 bases. In DNA, the CDR3 is TGTGCCAGCAACTTACGGCAGGGTTACGAGACCCAGTACTTC. Encoded protein: CASNLRQGYETQYF.

This clone was picked up a small number of times. V usage is TRBV29-1 and J usage is TRBJ2-3; a weak D match, TRBD2 (5 bases). Germline CDR1 and CDR2: SQVTM and ANQGSEA. Trimming stripped 2 bases from V and 3 bases from J, with 9 bases between. CDR3 length: 13 amino acids. CDR3 sequence reads: CSVETGMTDTQYF. As DNA, the CDR3 is TGCAGCGTTGAAACCGGGATGACAGATACGCAGTATTTT.

The count of this clone is one. The chain couples TRBV28 to TRBJ2-6; possible D gene TRBD1, 5 bases. From germline, CDR1 is MDHEN and CDR2 SYDVKM. CDR3 length equals 16 residues. V lost 7 bases and J 2 bases, leaving 15 bases between the germline ends. CDR3: CASIEQGPPGANVLTF. CDR3 DNA sequence: TGTGCCAGCATAGAGCAGGGCCCCCCTGGGGCCAACGTCCTGACTTTC.

There are a few counts of this clone. The chain couples TRBV4-2 to TRBJ1-1; D possibly corresponds to TRBD1 (6 bases). CDR1 is LGHNA, CDR2 YNFKEQ, per germline. V lost 0 bases and J lost 2, with 13 bases in between. This CDR3 is 16 amino acids long. CDR3 region: CASSQDPAGDNTEAFF. CDR3 DNA sequence: TGTGCCAGCAGCCAAGATCCGGCAGGGGATAACACTGAAGCTTTCTTT.

The gene calls are TRBV5-1 and TRBJ2-2; 9 nucleotides agree with TRBD1. Germline assignment: CDR1 SGHRS and CDR2 YFSETQ. The CDR3 runs 16 residues. V lost 0 bases and J lost 5; bases outside the gene matches: 5. This CDR3 is CASSLEGQGLTGELFF. CDR3 DNA: TGCGCCAGCAGCTTGGAGGGACAGGGTCTGACCGGGGAGCTGTTTTTT.

The chain couples TRBV2 to TRBJ2-1; 12 positions agree with TRBD2. V lost 6 bases, J lost 6 bases, and 6 bases stayed unmatched. In germline, CDR1 is SNHLY, CDR2 FYNNEI. This CDR3 has 15 residues. The CDR3 reads CASRRTSGIVNEQFF. In DNA, the CDR3 is TGTGCCAGCAGGAGGACTAGCGGGATAGTCAATGAGCAGTTCTTC.

For this clone: Compared with germline, one end of the junction differs, possibly owing to a read error. This sequence joins TRBV29-1 and TRBJ2-6, with a tentative D call TRBD1 (5 bases). Germline-derived CDR1 and CDR2 are SQVTM and ANQGSEA. This CDR3 contains 15 residues. The CDR3 reads CSVTQGLSGANGLTF. CDR3 DNA: TGCAGCGTAACTCAGGGTCTCTCTGGGGCCAACGGCCTGACTTTC.

The rearrangement links TRBV4-1 to TRBJ2-7; 8 nucleotides agree with TRBD1. The CDR3 consists of 15 residues. V gave up 2 bases and J gave up 5 bases; unmatched junction bases: 8. Germline V lookup: CDR1 MGHRA, CDR2 YSYEKL. The CDR3 nucleotides are TGCGCCAGCAGCCAATCACAGGGGGTTAGGAACGAGCAGTACTTC. As protein: CASSQSQGVRNEQYF.

CDR3 nucleotides: TGTGCCAGCTCGCTGGACAGGGTTCAGCCCCAGCATTTT. Its protein product is CASSLDRVQPQHF. The chain combines TRBV18 with TRBJ1-5, with 8 bases aligning to TRBD1. Germline-derived CDR1 and CDR2 are KGHSH and LQKENI. V gave up 6 bases and J gave up 6 bases; unmatched junction bases: 4. This CDR3 contains 13 residues.

The rearrangement links TRBV10-2 to TRBJ2-3, with D perhaps TRBD2 (6 bases). The germline V gene has CDR1 WSHSY and CDR2 SAAADI. This CDR3 spans 17 amino acids. The V end lost 0 bases, the J end lost 8 bases, and 21 bases lay between the germline ends. In nucleotides, the CDR3 is TGCGCCAGCAGTGAGTCGGCCCGGGACTCACGTAGGGGTACGCAGTATTTT. The encoded protein is CASSESARDSRRGTQYF.

This rearrangement joins TRBV6-1 to TRBJ1-2; possibly TRBD1 for D (5 bases). Germline loops: CDR1 MNHNS, CDR2 SASEGT. CDR3 length: 14 residues. V gave up 8 bases and J gave up 5 bases, with 18 bases separating them. CDR3 nucleotides: TGTGCCAGCTCGGGGGGAGGGACGAGGTATGGCTACACCTTC. As protein: CASSGGGTRYGYTF.

This clone has only one observation. The chain has TRBV9 and TRBJ2-3; TRBD2 aligns across 8 bases. The CDR3 has 13 amino acids. From germline, CDR1 is SGDLS and CDR2 YYNGEE. J lost 2 bases, V lost 6 bases, and 2 bases had no gene match. The CDR3 DNA reads TGTGCCAGCACTAGCGGGTACACAGATACGCAGTATTTT. Translated: CASTSGYTDTQYF.

J is TRBJ1-5 and V is TRBV28, with 7 positions matching TRBD1. CDR1 is MDHEN and CDR2 is SYDVKM in the germline V gene. The ends lost 6 bases at V and 6 bases at J; junction bases unmatched: 17. This CDR3 has 17 amino acids. The CDR3 DNA follows: TGTGCCAGCAGAAATCTCCAAGGGGGCCAGGGGTCTCAGCCCCAGCATTTT. Translated, it gives CASRNLQGGQGSQPQHF.

The DNA of the CDR3 is TGTGCCAGCGGCCGGTCACAGATATGGGATGAGCAGTTCTTC. This sequence encodes CASGRSQIWDEQFF. The chain carries TRBV25-1 and TRBJ2-1; D gene unclear. This CDR3 region has 14 residues. V lost 8 bases and J lost 8, with 19 bases in between. CDR1 is MGHDK and CDR2 is SYGVNS in the germline V gene.

In this sample, this clone turned up a few times. This chain connects TRBV6-4 to TRBJ2-4; 9 nucleotides line up with TRBD2. Germline CDR1 MRHNA, CDR2 SNTAGT. There are 13 residues in the CDR3. V lost 10 bases, J lost 3 bases, and 4 bases stayed unmatched. Here the CDR3 DNA reads TGTGCCACCCCGACTAGCGGCAAAAACATTCAGTACTTC. Residues: CATPTSGKNIQYF.

This sequence joins TRBV7-9 and TRBJ1-2; D unclear. The CDR3 has 8 residues. Germline values: CDR1 SEHNR, CDR2 FQNEAQ (reference sequence). Here the CDR3 DNA reads TGTTCCGGAGAGCCCCACACCTTC. It encodes CSGEPHTF.